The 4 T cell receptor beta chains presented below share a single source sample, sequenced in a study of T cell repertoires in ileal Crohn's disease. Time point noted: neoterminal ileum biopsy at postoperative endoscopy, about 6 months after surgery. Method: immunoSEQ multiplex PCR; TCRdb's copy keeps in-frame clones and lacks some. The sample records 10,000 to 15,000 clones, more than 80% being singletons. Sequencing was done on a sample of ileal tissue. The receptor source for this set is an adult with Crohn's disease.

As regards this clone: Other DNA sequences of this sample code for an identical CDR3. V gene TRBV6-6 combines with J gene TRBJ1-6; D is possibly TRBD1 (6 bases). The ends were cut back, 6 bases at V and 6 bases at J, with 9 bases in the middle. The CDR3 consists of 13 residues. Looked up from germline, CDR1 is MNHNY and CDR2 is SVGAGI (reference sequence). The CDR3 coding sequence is TGTGCCAGCAGACAGGGATCTAATTCACCCCTCCACTTT. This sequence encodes CASRQGSNSPLHF.

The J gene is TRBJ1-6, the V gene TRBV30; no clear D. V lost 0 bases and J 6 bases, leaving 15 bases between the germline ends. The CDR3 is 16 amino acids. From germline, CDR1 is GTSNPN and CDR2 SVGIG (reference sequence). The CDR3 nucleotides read TGTGCCTGGAGTGTGGGGAGCCCCGCGTTTAATTCACCCCTCCACTTT. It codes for CAWSVGSPAFNSPLHF.

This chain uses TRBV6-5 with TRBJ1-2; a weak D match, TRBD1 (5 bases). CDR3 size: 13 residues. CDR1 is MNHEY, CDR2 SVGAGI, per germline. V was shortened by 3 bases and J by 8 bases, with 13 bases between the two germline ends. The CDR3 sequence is CASSYGREGGYTF. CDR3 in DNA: TGTGCCAGCAGTTATGGCAGGGAGGGAGGCTACACCTTC.

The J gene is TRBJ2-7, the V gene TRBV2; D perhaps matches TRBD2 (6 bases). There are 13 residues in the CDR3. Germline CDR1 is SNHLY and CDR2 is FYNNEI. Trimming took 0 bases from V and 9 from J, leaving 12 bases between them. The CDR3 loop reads CASSEARGPGQYF. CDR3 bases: TGTGCCAGCAGTGAAGCGCGGGGACCTGGGCAGTACTTC.